The 8 T cell receptor beta chains presented below share a single source sample, sequenced in a study of blood T cell repertoires in COVID-19. The data were produced by immunoSEQ multiplex PCR, yet TCRdb's version contains in-frame clones alone and is incomplete. The sample carries just over 150,000 clones, roughly 90% recorded once. Sequenced: PBMCs or T cells enriched from blood (not recorded which). These receptors originate from a woman between 50 and 59 years old who had recovered from COVID-19.

This clone showed up just once. The chain is built from TRBV7-6 and TRBJ1-2; 10 positions agree with TRBD1. The length of the CDR3 is 15 residues. After removal of 4 bases from V and 7 bases from J, the junction contained 9 bases not matched to a gene. Germline loops: CDR1 SGHVS, CDR2 FNYEAQ. CDR3 nucleotide sequence: TGTGCCAGCAGCTGGCCGGGGACAGGGGAAGCTGGCTACACCTTC. This codes for CASSWPGTGEAGYTF.

The rearrangement uses TRBV5-4 and TRBJ2-3, with a weak D call TRBD1 (6 bases). The V end was cut by 4 bases, the J end by 5 bases, with 17 bases between. Per the germline V gene, CDR1 is SGHNT and CDR2 is YYREEE (reference sequence). The CDR3 sequence is 15 residues long. The CDR3 reads CASSPTRGGGDTQYF. The CDR3 DNA is TGTGCCAGCAGCCCGACCCGAGGGGGTGGAGATACGCAGTATTTT.

As DNA, the CDR3 is TGTGCCAGCAGCTATACATTAGCCAAAAACATTCAGTACTTC. Residues: CASSYTLAKNIQYF. This chain uses TRBV7-9 with TRBJ2-4; no firm D call. The CDR3 is 14 residues long. Deletions cut 4 bases from V and 0 bases from J, with 7 bases between. Germline CDR1 and CDR2: SEHNR and FQNEAQ (reference sequence).

The chain combines TRBV5-1 with TRBJ1-2, with TRBD1 matching 7 bases. CDR1 and CDR2 from the germline V gene are SGHRS and YFSETQ. The CDR3 extends over 15 amino acids. V was pared by 4 bases and J by 6 bases, with 12 bases of the junction left unmatched. The CDR3 DNA sequence: TGCGCCAGCAGCCCAACAGGGGATCGAGCGGATGGCTACACCTTC. Translated, it gives CASSPTGDRADGYTF.

V and J are TRBV2 and TRBJ2-1, with 12 bases lining up with TRBD2. The CDR3 spans 19 residues. The germline CDR1 and CDR2 sequences are SNHLY and FYNNEI. V lost 2 bases and J lost 0; bases outside the gene matches: 8. The CDR3 DNA is TGTGCCAGCAGTGAAACCCTAGCGGGGGGGCTTGTCTCCTACAATGAGCAGTTCTTC. This codes for CASSETLAGGLVSYNEQFF.

This clone was recorded a few times. V and J are TRBV5-1 and TRBJ1-1, with D perhaps matching TRBD1 (5 bases). The CDR3 loop spans 14 amino acids. V lost 4 bases and J lost 0, with 10 bases in between. Per germline, CDR1 SGHRS and CDR2 YFSETQ. The CDR3 reads CASSHLTVNTEAFF. In DNA form, the CDR3 reads TGCGCCAGCAGCCACCTGACAGTGAACACTGAAGCTTTCTTT.

The chain couples TRBV5-4 to TRBJ2-3; 11 nucleotides line up with TRBD2. J gave up 0 bases and V 4 bases, and 13 bases lay outside the gene matches. CDR3 size: 19 residues. CDR1 is SGHNT and CDR2 is YYREEE in the germline V gene (reference sequence). The CDR3 nucleotides read TGTGCCAGCAGCGTTAGCGGGGGGGGAGACTTTGCTAGCACAGATACGCAGTATTTT. Translation gives CASSVSGGGDFASTDTQYF.

J is TRBJ2-3 and V is TRBV27, with a weak D call TRBD1 (6 bases). Germline V gives CDR1 MNHEY, CDR2 SMNVEV (reference sequence). The CDR3 covers 14 residues. V lost 6 bases, J lost 2 bases, and 12 bases lay in between. The CDR3 bases are TGTGCCAGCAGCGACAGGCGAATCACAGATACGCAGTATTTT. This gives the protein CASSDRRITDTQYF.